The 18 T cell receptor beta chains below all came from one sample that was sequenced in a study of cytomegalovirus exposure and HLA in healthy donors. Use of 60 Vbeta and 13 Jbeta primers characterized the PCR. Clones were sequenced by immunoSEQ multiplex PCR, and TCRdb holds only the in-frame ones, with some missing. This table holds some 130,000 clones, roughly 80% found once. The sample taken for sequencing was PBMCs. The receptors come from a male donor in good health and CMV-seronegative.

V gene TRBV27 combines with J gene TRBJ2-1, with no clear D. V was clipped by 2 bases and J by 0 bases, with 8 bases between them. Germline V gene data show CDR1 as MNHEY and CDR2 as SMNVEV (reference sequence). CDR3 length: 15 amino acids. This CDR3 is CASSLGTPSYNEQFF. CDR3 nucleotides: TGTGCCAGCAGTTTAGGCACCCCCTCCTACAATGAGCAGTTCTTC.

The rearrangement uses TRBV18 and TRBJ2-7; no definite D call. The CDR3 spans 13 residues. V was clipped by 2 bases and J by 2 bases, with 7 bases between them. Germline CDR1 reads KGHSH; CDR2 reads LQKENI. CDR3 amino acids: CASSPTEAYEQYF. The CDR3 DNA reads as TGTGCCAGCTCACCAACAGAAGCCTACGAGCAGTACTTC.

On this clone: One junction end does not reproduce the germline sequence, and a read error may be involved. This sequence joins TRBV28 and TRBJ2-2; possibly TRBD2 for D (5 bases). From germline, CDR1 is MDHEN and CDR2 SYDVKM. There are 13 residues in the CDR3. CDR3 region: CAITNPYTGKLFF. CDR3 bases: TGTGCCATTACGAATCCCTACACCGGGAAGCTGTTTTTT.

The V call is TRBV19, the J call TRBJ2-1, with a weak D call TRBD1 (5 bases). The CDR3 sequence is 14 residues long. Germline lookup yields CDR1 LNHDA and CDR2 SQIVND (reference sequence). V was clipped by 1 base and J by 5 bases, with 9 bases between them. CDR3 bases: TGTGCCAGTAGTATAGGGGGCCGAAACAATGAGCAGTTCTTC. This translates into CASSIGGRNNEQFF.

This rearrangement joins TRBV5-6 to TRBJ1-1; no clear D gene. CDR1 and CDR2 (germline): SGHDT, YYEEEE. V lost 1 base and J 1 base, leaving 11 bases between the germline ends. The CDR3 has 15 amino acids. Here the CDR3 DNA reads TGTGCCAGCAGCTTGTATCAGGTTTCGAACACTGAAGCTTTCTTT. Its protein is CASSLYQVSNTEAFF.

This sequence joins TRBV5-1 and TRBJ2-7; D not certain. The V gene lost 4 bases and the J gene lost 4 bases, with 15 bases spanning the gap. The CDR3 sequence is 14 residues long. The germline V gene has CDR1 SGHRS and CDR2 YFSETQ. Here the CDR3 DNA reads TGCGCCAGCAGCCCCGGGTCCGTCTCATACGAGCAGTACTTC. Amino acids: CASSPGSVSYEQYF.

The chain employs TRBV29-1 and TRBJ1-1, with 9 bases aligning to TRBD1. CDR3 length equals 15 residues. With V trimmed by 6 bases and J by 1 base, 9 bases remained unmatched. The germline V gene encodes CDR1 SQVTM and CDR2 ANQGSEA. The CDR3 spells CSVRERDRANTEAFF. As DNA, the CDR3 is TGCAGCGTCCGGGAACGGGACAGGGCGAACACTGAAGCTTTCTTT.

This chain links TRBV2 with TRBJ1-2; perhaps TRBD1 as D (5 bases). The CDR3 sequence is 14 residues long. V was cut by 6 bases and J by 0 bases, with 11 bases left in between. Germline CDR1 is SNHLY and CDR2 is FYNNEI. The CDR3 bases are TGTGCCAGCAGCCGGGGGGAAGCTAACTATGGCTACACCTTC. Residues: CASSRGEANYGYTF.

The chain is built from TRBV29-1 and TRBJ2-7; TRBD1 is a possible D gene (6 bases). The V gene lost 7 bases and the J gene lost 6 bases, with 10 bases spanning the gap. The germline gives CDR1 SQVTM, CDR2 ANQGSEA. This CDR3 spans 10 amino acids. The chain's CDR3 is CSAGVGEQYF. CDR3 coding DNA: TGCAGCGCAGGGGTTGGCGAGCAGTACTTC.

The rearrangement joins TRBV4-3 to TRBJ2-1; 9 bases align to TRBD1. The CDR3 extends over 17 amino acids. After removal of 4 bases from V and 7 bases from J, the junction contained 14 bases not matched to a gene. Germline CDR1 reads LGHNA; CDR2 reads YSLEER. CDR3 coding DNA: TGCGCCAGCAGCCCCCGGACAGGGGTTGGTAGAAGGAATGAGCAGTTCTTC. This sequence encodes CASSPRTGVGRRNEQFF.

The chain combines TRBV28 with TRBJ1-2, with a tentative D call TRBD1 (6 bases). CDR1 is MDHEN, CDR2 SYDVKM, per germline. Trimming removed 5 bases at V and 4 bases at J, with 20 bases between. The CDR3 has 16 amino acids. CDR3 nucleotide sequence: TGTGCCAGCAGTCTCCGCGGGGGGGCCAAGACCTATGGCTACACCTTC. This gives the protein CASSLRGGAKTYGYTF.

For the CDR3, the DNA is TGTGCCAGCAGCTCACCGGGACTAGCGGGAGGGGTGGGCACAGATACGCAGTATTTT. Residues: CASSSPGLAGGVGTDTQYF. The chain has TRBV11-2 and TRBJ2-3; TRBD2 aligns across 16 bases. This CDR3 has 19 amino acids. Germline CDR1 reads SGHAT; CDR2 reads FQNNGV. Losses at the gene ends were 4 bases for V and 1 base for J; bases not matched to a gene: 8.

The gene calls are TRBV6-5 and TRBJ2-2; no reliable D call. Germline assignment: CDR1 MNHEY and CDR2 SVGAGI. The CDR3 covers 12 residues. Deletions cut 11 bases from V and 4 bases from J, with 11 bases between. This CDR3 is CAALGATGELFF. DNA for the CDR3: TGTGCCGCGCTAGGCGCCACCGGGGAGCTGTTTTTT.

This CDR3 is CASSWTGSSYEQYF. CDR3 in DNA: TGTGCCAGCAGCTGGACAGGTAGCTCCTACGAGCAGTACTTC. This chain joins TRBV5-4 and TRBJ2-7; 7 bases map to TRBD1. CDR3 length: 14 residues. The junction had 3 bases not matched to a gene; V was cut back by 3 bases and J by 0 bases. Per germline, CDR1 SGHNT and CDR2 YYREEE (reference sequence). Supplemented by reference TRBV5-4 and TRBJ2-7, the full variable domain reads ETGVTQSPTHLIKTRGQQVTLRCSSQSGHNTVSWYQQALGQGPQFIFQYYREEENGRGNFPPRFSGLQFPNYSSELNVNALELDDSALYLCASSWTGSSYEQYFGPGTRLTVT.

The chain combines TRBV6-1 with TRBJ1-5, with D maybe TRBD1 (6 bases). V shed 6 bases and J shed 8 bases, with 17 bases lying between them. The CDR3 covers 14 residues. CDR1 MNHNS and CDR2 SASEGT come from the germline V gene. The CDR3 sequence is CASRGRQAPEPQHF. CDR3 nucleotide sequence: TGTGCCAGCAGGGGGAGACAGGCCCCTGAGCCCCAGCATTTT.

This rearrangement joins TRBV14 to TRBJ2-3, with 8 bases identical to TRBD2. The CDR3 runs to 18 residues. The V segment lost 0 bases and the J segment 2 bases; nucleotides outside the gene matches: 10. Germline CDR1 is SGHDN and CDR2 is FVKESK. DNA of the CDR3: TGTGCCAGCAGCCAAGAAGGCCCTCTAGCGGGTTTCACAGATACGCAGTATTTT. This codes for CASSQEGPLAGFTDTQYF.

Only a few counts were recorded for this clone. The chain combines TRBV10-2 with TRBJ2-7; 11 bases are shared with TRBD2. Germline values: CDR1 WSHSY, CDR2 SAAADI. The CDR3 sequence is 15 residues long. The ends lost 6 bases at V and 6 bases at J; junction bases unmatched: 10. In DNA, the CDR3 is TGCGCCAGCAGCGTACTAGCGGGGGAAGGGGGCGAGCAGTACTTC. It translates to CASSVLAGEGGEQYF.

The genes are TRBV2 and TRBJ1-1; TRBD1 aligns across 7 bases. The V segment lost 6 bases and the J segment 5 bases; nucleotides outside the gene matches: 6. Germline values: CDR1 SNHLY, CDR2 FYNNEI. This CDR3 is built from 13 residues. The CDR3 nucleotides read TGTGCCAGCAGACGACAGGGCGGGACTGAAGCTTTCTTT. Protein sequence: CASRRQGGTEAFF.